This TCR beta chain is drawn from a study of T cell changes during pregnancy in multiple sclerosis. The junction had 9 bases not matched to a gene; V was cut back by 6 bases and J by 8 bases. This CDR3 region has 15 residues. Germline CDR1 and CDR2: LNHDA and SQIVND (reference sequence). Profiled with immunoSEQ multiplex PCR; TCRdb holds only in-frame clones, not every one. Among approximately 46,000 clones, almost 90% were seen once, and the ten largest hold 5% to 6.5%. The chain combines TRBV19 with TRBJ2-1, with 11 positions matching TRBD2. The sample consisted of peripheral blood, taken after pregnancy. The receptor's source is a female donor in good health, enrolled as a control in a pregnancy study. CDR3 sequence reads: CASRVVAGGPHEQFF. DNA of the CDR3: TGTGCCAGTAGGGTCGTAGCGGGGGGGCCCCATGAGCAGTTCTTC.